The clone carrying this T cell receptor (beta chain) has at least ten counts. Its matching antigen is unknown. This sample stems from a study of spatial heterogeneity in lung cancer. Study outcomes and limitations: At resection, ubiquitous expanded tumor TCRs appeared in blood more than at follow-up.

Indicated time point: blood at routine non-recurrence follow-up after resection. In the library, each TCR cDNA molecule bore its own unique molecular identifier. TCRdb reprocessed the 5' RACE reads with MiXCR, giving one entry per CDR3 protein. The sample lists about 120,000 distinct CDR3 sequences; 10% to 13% were seen once. The V end was cut by 0 bases, the J end by 13 bases, with 18 bases between. The germline V gene has CDR1 LNHDA and CDR2 SQIVND (reference sequence). This CDR3 comprises 14 residues. This chain uses TRBV19 with TRBJ1-2; possible D gene TRBD1, 6 bases. The material was PBMCs, obtained at follow-up. This TCR derives from a female donor with early-stage non-small cell lung cancer. The CDR3 sequence: CASSIEGIPGHSTF. The CDR3 DNA follows: TGTGCCAGTAGTATAGAGGGTATTCCGGGACACTCCACCTTC.